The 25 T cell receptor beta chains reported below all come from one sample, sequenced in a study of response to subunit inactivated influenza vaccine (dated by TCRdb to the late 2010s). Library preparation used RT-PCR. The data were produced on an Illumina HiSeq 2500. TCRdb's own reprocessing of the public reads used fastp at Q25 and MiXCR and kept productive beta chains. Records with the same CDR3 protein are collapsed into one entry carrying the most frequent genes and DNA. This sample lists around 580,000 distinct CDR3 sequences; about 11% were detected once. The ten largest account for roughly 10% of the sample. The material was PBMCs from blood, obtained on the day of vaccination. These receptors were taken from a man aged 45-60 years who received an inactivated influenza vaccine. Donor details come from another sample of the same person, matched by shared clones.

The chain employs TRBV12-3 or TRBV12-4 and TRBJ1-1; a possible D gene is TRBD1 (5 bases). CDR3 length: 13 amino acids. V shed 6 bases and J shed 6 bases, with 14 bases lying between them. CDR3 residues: CASSPAGGAEAFF. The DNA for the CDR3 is TGTGCCAGCAGCCCCGCCGGGGGGGCTGAAGCTTTCTTT.

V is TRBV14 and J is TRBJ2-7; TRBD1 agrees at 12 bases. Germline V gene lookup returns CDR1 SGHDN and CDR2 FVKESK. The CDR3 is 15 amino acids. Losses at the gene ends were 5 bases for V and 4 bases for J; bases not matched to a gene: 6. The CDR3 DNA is TGTGCCAGCAGCGATGGGACAGGGGGCTGGTACGAGCAGTACTTC. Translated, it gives CASSDGTGGWYEQYF.

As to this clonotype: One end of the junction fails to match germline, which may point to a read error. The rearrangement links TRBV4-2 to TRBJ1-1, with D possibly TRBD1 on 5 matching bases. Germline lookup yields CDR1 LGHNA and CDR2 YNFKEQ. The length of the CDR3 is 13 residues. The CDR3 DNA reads TGTGCCAGGAGCCCCGGGGGGATCACTGAAGCTTTCTTT. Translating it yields CARSPGGITEAFF.

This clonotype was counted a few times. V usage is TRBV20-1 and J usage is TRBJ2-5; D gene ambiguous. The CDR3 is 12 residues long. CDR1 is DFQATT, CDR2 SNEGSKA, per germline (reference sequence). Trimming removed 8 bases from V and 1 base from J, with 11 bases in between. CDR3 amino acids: CSLALPQETQYF. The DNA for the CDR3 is TGCAGTTTAGCACTCCCCCAAGAGACCCAGTACTTC.

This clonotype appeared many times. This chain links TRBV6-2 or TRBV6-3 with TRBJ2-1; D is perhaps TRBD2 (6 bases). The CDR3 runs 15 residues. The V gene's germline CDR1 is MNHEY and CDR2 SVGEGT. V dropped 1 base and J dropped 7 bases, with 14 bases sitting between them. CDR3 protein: CASSYLAEGENEQFF. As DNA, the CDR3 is TGTGCCAGCAGTTACTTAGCGGAGGGCGAGAATGAGCAGTTCTTC.

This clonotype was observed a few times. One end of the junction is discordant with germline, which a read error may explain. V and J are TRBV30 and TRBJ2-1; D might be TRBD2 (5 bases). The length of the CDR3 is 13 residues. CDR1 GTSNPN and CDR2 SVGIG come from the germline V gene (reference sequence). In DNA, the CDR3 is TGTGCCTGGAGTGGGGGAGACTACAGTGAGCAGTTCTTC. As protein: CAWSGGDYSEQFF.

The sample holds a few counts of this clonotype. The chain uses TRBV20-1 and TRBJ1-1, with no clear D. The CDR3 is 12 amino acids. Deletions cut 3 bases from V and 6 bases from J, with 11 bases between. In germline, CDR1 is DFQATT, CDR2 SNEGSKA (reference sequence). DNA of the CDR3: TGCAGTGCTAGGTGGGGTGCCCCTGAAGCTTTCTTT. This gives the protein CSARWGAPEAFF.

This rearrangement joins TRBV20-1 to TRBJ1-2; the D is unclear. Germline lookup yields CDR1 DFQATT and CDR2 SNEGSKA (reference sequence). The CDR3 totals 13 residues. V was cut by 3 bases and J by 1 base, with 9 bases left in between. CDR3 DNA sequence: TGCAGTGCTAGTCAACTGCTTAACTATGGCTACACCTTC. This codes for CSASQLLNYGYTF.

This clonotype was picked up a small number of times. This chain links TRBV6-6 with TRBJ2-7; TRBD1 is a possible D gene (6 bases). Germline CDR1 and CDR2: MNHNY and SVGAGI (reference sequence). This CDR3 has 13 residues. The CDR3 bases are TGTGCGGTTGGACAGTGGGGCTCCTACGAGCAGTACTTC. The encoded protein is CAVGQWGSYEQYF.

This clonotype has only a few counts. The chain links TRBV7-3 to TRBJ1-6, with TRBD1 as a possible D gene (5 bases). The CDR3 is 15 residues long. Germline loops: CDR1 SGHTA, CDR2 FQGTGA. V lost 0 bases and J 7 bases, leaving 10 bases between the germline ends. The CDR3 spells CASSLTGVKNSPLHF. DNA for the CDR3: TGTGCCAGCAGCTTAACGGGGGTTAAGAATTCACCCCTCCACTTT.

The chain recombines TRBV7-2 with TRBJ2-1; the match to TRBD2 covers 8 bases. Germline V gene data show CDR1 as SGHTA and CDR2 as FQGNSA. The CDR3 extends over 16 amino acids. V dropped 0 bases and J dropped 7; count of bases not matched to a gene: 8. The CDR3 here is CASSLARRGGSNEQFF. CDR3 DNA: TGTGCCAGCAGCTTAGCGCGTCGGGGGGGTTCGAATGAGCAGTTCTTC.

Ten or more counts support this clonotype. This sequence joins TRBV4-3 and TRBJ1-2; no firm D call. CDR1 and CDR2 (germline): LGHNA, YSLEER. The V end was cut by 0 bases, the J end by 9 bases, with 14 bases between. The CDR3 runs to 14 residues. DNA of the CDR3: TGCGCCAGCAGCCAAGATTCGGGCTCGACCCGCTACACCTTC. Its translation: CASSQDSGSTRYTF.

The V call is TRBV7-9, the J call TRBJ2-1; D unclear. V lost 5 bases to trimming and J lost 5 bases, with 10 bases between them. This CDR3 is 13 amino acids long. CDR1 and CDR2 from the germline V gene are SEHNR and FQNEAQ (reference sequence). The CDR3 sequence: CASSQTQNNEQFF. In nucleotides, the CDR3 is TGTGCCAGCAGCCAGACACAAAACAATGAGCAGTTCTTC.

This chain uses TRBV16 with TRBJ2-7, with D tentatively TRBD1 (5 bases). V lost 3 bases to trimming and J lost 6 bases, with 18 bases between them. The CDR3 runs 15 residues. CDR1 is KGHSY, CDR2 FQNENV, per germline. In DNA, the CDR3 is TGTGCCAGCAGCCACCCCCAAGGAAGGGGCGGCGAGCAGTACTTC. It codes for CASSHPQGRGGEQYF.

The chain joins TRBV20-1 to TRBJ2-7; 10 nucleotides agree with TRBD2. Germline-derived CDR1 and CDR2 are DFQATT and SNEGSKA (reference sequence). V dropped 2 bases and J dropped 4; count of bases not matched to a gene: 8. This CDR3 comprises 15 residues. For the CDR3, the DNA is TGCAGTGCTAGAATCTTGGCTAGCGGGAGTTACGAGCAGTACTTC. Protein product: CSARILASGSYEQYF.

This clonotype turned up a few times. The CDR3 reads CASSQDPGGRQPQHF. CDR3 DNA: TGTGCCAGCAGCCAAGATCCAGGGGGTAGGCAGCCCCAGCATTTT. The chain links TRBV3-1 to TRBJ1-5, with 7 bases identical to TRBD1. Losses at the gene ends were 0 bases for V and 7 bases for J; bases not matched to a gene: 6. Germline lookup yields CDR1 LGHDT and CDR2 YNNKEL (reference sequence). The CDR3 has 15 amino acids.

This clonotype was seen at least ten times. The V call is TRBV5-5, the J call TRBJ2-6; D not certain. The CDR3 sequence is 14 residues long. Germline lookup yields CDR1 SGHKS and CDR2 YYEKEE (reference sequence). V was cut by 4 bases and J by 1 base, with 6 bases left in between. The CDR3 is CASSRVSGANVLTF. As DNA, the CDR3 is TGTGCCAGCAGCCGGGTGTCTGGGGCCAACGTCCTGACTTTC.

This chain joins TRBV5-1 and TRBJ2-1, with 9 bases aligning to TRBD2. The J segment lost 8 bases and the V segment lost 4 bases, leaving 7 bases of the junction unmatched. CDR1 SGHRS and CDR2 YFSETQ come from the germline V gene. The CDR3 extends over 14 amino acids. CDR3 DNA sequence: TGCGCCAGCAGCCTAGCGGGGAGAGGCTATGAGCAGTTCTTC. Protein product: CASSLAGRGYEQFF.

The CDR3 region has the DNA TGTGCCAGCAGCCAAGGACCAGGGCCCTCCTACGAGCAGTACTTC. Residues: CASSQGPGPSYEQYF. The genes are TRBV3-1 and TRBJ2-7, with D perhaps matching TRBD1 (5 bases). V lost 1 base and J lost 0, with 10 bases in between. Per the germline V gene, CDR1 is LGHDT and CDR2 is YNNKEL (reference sequence). The CDR3 consists of 15 residues.

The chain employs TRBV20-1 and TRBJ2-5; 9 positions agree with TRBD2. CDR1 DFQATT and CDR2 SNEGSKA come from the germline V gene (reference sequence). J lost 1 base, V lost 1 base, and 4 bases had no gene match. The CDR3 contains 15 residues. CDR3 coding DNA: TGCAGTGCTAGAGTGGCTAGCGGGGTCCAAGAGACCCAGTACTTC. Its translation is CSARVASGVQETQYF.

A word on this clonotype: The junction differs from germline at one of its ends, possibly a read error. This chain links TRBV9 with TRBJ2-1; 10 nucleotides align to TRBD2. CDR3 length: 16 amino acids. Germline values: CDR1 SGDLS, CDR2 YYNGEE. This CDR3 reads CASRVVPSGGWNEQFF. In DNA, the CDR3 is TGTGCCAGCAGAGTAGTCCCTAGCGGGGGCTGGAATGAGCAGTTCTTC. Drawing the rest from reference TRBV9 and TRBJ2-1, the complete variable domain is DSGVTQTPKHLITATGQRVTLRCSPRSGDLSVYWYQQSLDQGLQFLIQYYNGEERAKGNILERFSAQQFPDLHSELNLSSLELGDSALYFCASRVVPSGGWNEQFFGPGTRLTVL.

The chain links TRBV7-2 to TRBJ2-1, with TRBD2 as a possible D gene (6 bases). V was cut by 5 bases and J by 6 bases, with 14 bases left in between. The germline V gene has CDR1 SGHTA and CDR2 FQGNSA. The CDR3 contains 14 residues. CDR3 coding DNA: TGTGCCAGCAGCCTAGGCGGGAACCCCAATGAGCAGTTCTTC. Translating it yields CASSLGGNPNEQFF.

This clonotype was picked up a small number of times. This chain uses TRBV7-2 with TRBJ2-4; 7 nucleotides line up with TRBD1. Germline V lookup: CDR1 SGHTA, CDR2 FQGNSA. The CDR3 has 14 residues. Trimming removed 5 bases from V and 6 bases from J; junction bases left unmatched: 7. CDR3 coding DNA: TGTGCCAGCAGCCCGGGACAGACCTTAAACATTCAGTACTTC. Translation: CASSPGQTLNIQYF.

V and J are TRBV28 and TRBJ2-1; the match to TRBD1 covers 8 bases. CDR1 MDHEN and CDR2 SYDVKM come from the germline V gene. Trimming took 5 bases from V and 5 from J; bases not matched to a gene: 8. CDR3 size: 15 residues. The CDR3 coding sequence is TGTGCCAGCAGTAAATGGGACAGGCCGGACAATGAGCAGTTCTTC. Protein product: CASSKWDRPDNEQFF.

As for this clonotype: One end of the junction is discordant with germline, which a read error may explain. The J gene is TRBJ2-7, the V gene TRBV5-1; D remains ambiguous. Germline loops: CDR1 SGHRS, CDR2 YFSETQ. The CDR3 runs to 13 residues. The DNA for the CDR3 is TGCGCCAGCACCTTGTTTTCCGGGTACGAGCAGTACTTC. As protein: CASTLFSGYEQYF.